This T cell receptor (beta chain) derives from a study of patients and donors after allogeneic stem cell transplantation. CDR1 is KGHSH and CDR2 is LQKENI in the germline V gene. V trimming: 4 bases; J trimming: 10 bases; junction bases outside the gene matches: 4. The CDR3 contains 13 residues. This clonotype was detected a few times. TCRdb itself ran the RT-PCR reads through MiXCR, one entry per CDR3 protein. The sample lists hundreds of thousands of distinct CDR3 sequences, more than 15% occurring once. This receptor was taken from a human donor who was either an allogeneic HSCT recipient or a stem cell or donor lymphocyte infusion donor (not recorded which). It is not recorded whose cells these are; they may come from a transplant donor. The V and J genes are TRBV18 and TRBJ1-6, with 7 nucleotides matching TRBD1. Sequencing used blood, either unsorted or a sorted T cell fraction (not recorded which). The CDR3 is CASSLDRDSPLHF. The CDR3 bases are TGTGCCAGCTCACTTGACAGGGACTCACCCCTCCACTTT.